This T cell receptor beta chain was recovered during a study of T cell responses to AZD1222 COVID-19 vaccine. TCRdb's table, derived via immunoSEQ multiplex PCR, lists solely in-frame clones and lacks some. The sample carries 150,000 to 200,000 clones, 94% recorded once. Points from the study as a whole: Unmutated variant regions are reportedly targeted by nearly half of spike-specific TCRs. Just a handful of AZD1222 recipients tested seropositive at baseline. Spike-specific TCRs gained breadth and depth after people received two AZD1222 doses. There were repertoire samples only from the period after the peak T cell response.

Germline assignment: CDR1 MGHDK and CDR2 SYGVNS. This CDR3 region has 14 residues. V was pared by 4 bases and J by 3 bases, with 6 bases of the junction left unmatched. This clone has just one count. Its target is not known. This chain joins TRBV25-1 and TRBJ2-7; the match to TRBD2 covers 7 bases. This specimen was peripheral blood, taken 28 days after the second AZD1222 dose. The sequence came from an adult who received the AZD1222 COVID-19 vaccine. The CDR3 sequence: CASSGSGWGYEQYF. The CDR3 DNA sequence: TGTGCCAGCAGTGGTAGCGGGTGGGGCTACGAGCAGTACTTC.